This section outlines one T cell receptor beta chain sequence together with its context. What it binds is unknown. This record comes from a study of long-term antiretroviral therapy in people with HIV. Study-wide results and caveats: Diversity increased after ART yet remained lower than in transplant donor controls.

Assay version v3.0 of immunoSEQ was used, and it was run at survey level. Sequencing efforts were directed toward about 35,000-50,000 T-cell genomes per sample. Profiled with immunoSEQ multiplex PCR; TCRdb holds only in-frame clones, not every one. The table records approximately 15,000 clones, approximately 80% of them present only once. The germline gives CDR1 SEHNR, CDR2 FQNEAQ (reference sequence). CDR3 length: 15 residues. Trimming took off 3 bases at V and 3 bases at J, with 15 bases between the two ends. The specimen comprised unsorted PBMCs, sampled 0.1 years before starting antiretroviral therapy. The rearrangement links TRBV7-9 to TRBJ2-7; D is undetermined. The TCR sequence derives from a man younger than 30 with HIV. In DNA form, the CDR3 reads TGTGCCAGCAGCTTCGACGCAACTGGGGACTACGAGCAGTACTTC. Protein product: CASSFDATGDYEQYF.